This T cell receptor beta chain appears in the sequencing data of a study of cytomegalovirus exposure and HLA in healthy donors. Study-level information: The roughly 700 first-cohort repertoires shared a platform with the approximately 110 validation repertoires, as reported in a later analysis. Overall study findings and caveats: Rare TCR sequences predominated, though certain public TCRs were found in many donors. The investigators catalogued some 150 TCR beta chains as cytomegalovirus-associated.

Produced via immunoSEQ multiplex PCR; TCRdb's table is partial and in-frame only. The repertoire holds roughly 150,000 clones, with 80% to 85% as singletons. About this clone: The target antigen is unknown.

Donors were drawn from the approximately 110-subject validation cohort, separate from the roughly 700-subject first cohort. Sequenced input: PBMCs. This receptor was taken from a man aged 25-45 years in good health and CMV-seropositive.

CDR3 coding DNA: TGTGCCAGCAGCCGATTTCGGTATGTGACTAGCGGAGACTCTCTTCAAGAGACCCAGTACTTC. Amino acids: CASSRFRYVTSGDSLQETQYF. The genes are TRBV4-2 and TRBJ2-5; 9 bases match TRBD2. Looked up from germline, CDR1 is LGHNA and CDR2 is YNFKEQ. V was pared by 4 bases and J by 2 bases, with 23 bases of the junction left unmatched. CDR3 length: 21 amino acids.